This TCR beta chain came from a study of shared clonotypes between healthy human individuals. Points from the study as a whole: How much donors shared clonotypes was expected to be affected by sequencing depth.

Comment on this clone: What it recognizes is unknown.

Both subsets, CD45RA+ naive and CD45RA-negative memory, were split from the CD4+ cells. Original processing methods: Filtering of immunoSEQ junctional sequences could not match full-length read filtering. The protocol was immunoSEQ multiplex PCR, while the TCRdb copy is restricted to in-frame clones and leaves out a portion. V and J calls and clone size are as listed in that table; D and trimming were resolved from the DNA. The sample lists roughly 1.4 million clones, 97% to 99% occurring once. This CDR3 region has 16 residues. After removal of 3 bases from V and 8 bases from J, the junction contained 12 bases not matched to a gene. Germline CDR1 is LGHNT and CDR2 is FRNRAP.

The origin of this receptor is a man aged 30 to 39 in good health. The sequencing sample was made of naive CD4+ T cells sorted from blood. The sample's subset: CD45RA+ positively selected. The chain couples TRBV12-5 to TRBJ2-1, with 8 nucleotides matching TRBD2. CDR3 sequence reads: CASGLLSGSTIDEQFF. CDR3 nucleotide sequence: TGTGCTAGTGGTTTATTGAGCGGGAGTACCATCGATGAGCAGTTCTTC.